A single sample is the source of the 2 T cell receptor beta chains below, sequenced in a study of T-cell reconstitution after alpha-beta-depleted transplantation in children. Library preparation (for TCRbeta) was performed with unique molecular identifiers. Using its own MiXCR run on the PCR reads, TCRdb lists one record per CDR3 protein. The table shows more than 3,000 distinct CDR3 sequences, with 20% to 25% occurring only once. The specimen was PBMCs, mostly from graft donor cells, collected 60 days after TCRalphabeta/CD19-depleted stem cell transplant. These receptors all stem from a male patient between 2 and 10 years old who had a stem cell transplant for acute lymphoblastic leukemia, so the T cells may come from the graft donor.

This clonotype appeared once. CDR3 bases: TGTGCCAGCAGCATCAGACAGGTTTCCTACGAGCAGTACTTC. Translated, it gives CASSIRQVSYEQYF. The chain couples TRBV7-2 to TRBJ2-7; a possible D gene is TRBD1 (6 bases). Germline CDR1 is SGHTA and CDR2 is FQGNSA. The CDR3 totals 14 residues. The V end lost 5 bases, the J end lost 1 base, and 12 bases lay between the germline ends.

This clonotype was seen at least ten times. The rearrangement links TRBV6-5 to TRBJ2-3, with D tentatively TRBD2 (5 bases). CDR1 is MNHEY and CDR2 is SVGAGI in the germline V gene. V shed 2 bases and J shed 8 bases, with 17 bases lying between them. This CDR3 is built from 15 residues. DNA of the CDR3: TGTGCCAGCAGTTACCGAGACCCAGTCCGGGGTACGCAGTATTTT. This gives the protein CASSYRDPVRGTQYF.